This section outlines one T cell receptor (beta chain) sequence together with its context. In the original processing: Quantification of nucleated cells was approximated via reference gene primer amplification. The repertoire was sequenced with immunoSEQ multiplex PCR; TCRdb's copy has only in-frame clones and lacks some. D and trimming come from the DNA, and the V and J calls and clone size come from that table. The sample yields 200,000 to 300,000 clones, 85% seen once. There are 14 residues in the CDR3. Per the germline V gene, CDR1 is MDHEN and CDR2 is SYDVKM. V shed 1 base and J shed 4 bases, with 9 bases lying between them. This specimen comes from a study of blood T cell repertoires in COVID-19. Study-wide context: Samples representing acute and convalescent COVID-19 were sourced from the United States, Italy and Spain.

The sample consisted of peripheral blood. The TCR was taken from a woman in her sixties or seventies with active or convalescent COVID-19. The chain recombines TRBV28 with TRBJ2-3; D is unresolved. CDR3 region: CASSLSPSSDTQYF. The CDR3 DNA sequence: TGTGCCAGCAGTTTATCCCCCTCCTCAGATACGCAGTATTTT.